One sample yielded the 4 T cell receptor beta chains listed below, sequenced in a study of T cell changes during pregnancy in multiple sclerosis. The method was immunoSEQ multiplex PCR; TCRdb's version includes in-frame clones alone and lacks a portion of them. The data hold tens of thousands of clones, with roughly 92% observed a single time. The specimen was peripheral blood, collected after pregnancy. These receptors were collected from a female donor in good health, enrolled as a control in a pregnancy study.

The chain recombines TRBV6-7 with TRBJ2-5; 16 nucleotides line up with TRBD2. TRBV6-7 is an open reading frame whose function is uncertain. The CDR3 runs to 21 residues. V lost 4 bases and J lost 4; bases outside the gene matches: 18. CDR3 in DNA: TGTGCCAGCAGTTTCACAATCCAGGGACTAGCGGGGGGGCCGAGGGGAGAGACCCAGTACTTC. It translates to CASSFTIQGLAGGPRGETQYF.

V is TRBV15 and J is TRBJ2-2; possibly TRBD1 for D (6 bases). This CDR3 is built from 15 residues. With 3 bases removed from V and 0 bases from J, the gap between germline ends came to 8 bases. Germline V lookup: CDR1 LNHNV, CDR2 YYDKDF (reference sequence). CDR3 sequence: CATSRGHTNTGELFF. The CDR3 DNA follows: TGTGCCACCAGCAGGGGACATACGAACACCGGGGAGCTGTTTTTT. The full variable domain, completed using reference TRBV15 and TRBJ2-2, is DAMVIQNPRYQVTQFGKPVTLSCSQTLNHNVMYWYQQKSSQAPKLLFHYYDKDFNNEADTPDNFQSRRPNTSFCFLDIRSPGLGDTAMYLCATSRGHTNTGELFFGEGSRLTVL.

A single count supports this clone. This chain links TRBV2 with TRBJ2-2; D possibly corresponds to TRBD2 (6 bases). The germline V gene has CDR1 SNHLY and CDR2 FYNNEI. Between the trimmed V and J ends, which lost 6 bases and 7 bases, there was a span of 15 bases. The CDR3 runs 14 residues. CDR3 bases: TGTGCCAGCAGGGTCGGAGGGGCGGGCGGGGAGCTGTTTTTT. Encoded protein: CASRVGGAGGELFF. The entire variable domain, with the rest obtained from reference TRBV2 and TRBJ2-2, is as follows: EPEVTQTPSHQVTQMGQEVILRCVPISNHLYFYWYRQILGQKVEFLVSFYNNEISEKSEIFDDQFSVERPDGSNFTLKIRSTKLEDSAMYFCASRVGGAGGELFFGEGSRLTVL.

This chain connects TRBV28 to TRBJ2-5; D not certain. The CDR3 is 14 amino acids. The germline V and J ends were trimmed by 6 bases and 3 bases, with 14 bases remaining between them. CDR1 is MDHEN and CDR2 is SYDVKM in the germline V gene. CDR3 bases: TGTGCCAGCAGGTCAGGTGGGTCCAAAGAGACCCAGTACTTC. This sequence encodes CASRSGGSKETQYF. The full variable domain, completed using reference TRBV28 and TRBJ2-5, is DVKVTQSSRYLVKRTGEKVFLECVQDMDHENMFWYRQDPGLGLRLIYFSYDVKMKEKGDIPEGYSVSREKKERFSLILESASTNQTSMYLCASRSGGSKETQYFGPGTRLLVL.